The 6 T cell receptor beta chains below come from one sample, sequenced in a study of PD-L1 blockade in urothelial cancer. The protocol was immunoSEQ multiplex PCR, while the TCRdb copy is restricted to in-frame clones and leaves out a portion. The table lists 100,000 to 150,000 clones, approximately 85% of them singletons. Time point here: peripheral blood 6 weeks after treatment start. Sample: PBMCs, taken around atezolizumab (anti-PD-L1) treatment. These receptors all stem from a man aged 45 to 65 with urothelial cancer.

There are a few counts of this clone. V usage is TRBV7-8 and J usage is TRBJ1-1; D not certain. Germline V gives CDR1 SGHVS, CDR2 FQNEAQ. The CDR3 extends over 13 amino acids. V lost 8 bases and J 0 bases, leaving 10 bases between the germline ends. CDR3 protein: CASGPRMNTEAFF. CDR3 bases: TGTGCCAGCGGCCCCAGGATGAACACTGAAGCTTTCTTT.

The rearrangement joins TRBV10-3 to TRBJ2-5, with TRBD1 matching over 10 bases. The CDR3 contains 14 residues. Germline CDR1 and CDR2: ENHRY and SYGVKD. With V trimmed by 6 bases and J by 3 bases, 4 bases remained unmatched. The CDR3 DNA is TGTGCCATCAGAACCGGGACAGGGGAAGAGACCCAGTACTTC. Protein sequence: CAIRTGTGEETQYF.

This chain connects TRBV5-6 to TRBJ2-5, with a possible D match to TRBD1 (6 bases). Trimming left V 2 bases short and J 2 bases short, with 7 bases between. Germline CDR1 and CDR2: SGHDT and YYEEEE. The CDR3 is made up of 13 amino acids. Written as DNA, the CDR3 is TGTGCCAGCAGCTTAGGACAGCAAGAGACCCAGTACTTC. It translates to CASSLGQQETQYF.

The V call is TRBV19, the J call TRBJ1-6; D may be TRBD1 (5 bases). The V gene's germline CDR1 is LNHDA and CDR2 SQIVND (reference sequence). The CDR3 sequence is 15 residues long. V was cut by 5 bases and J by 7 bases, with 15 bases left in between. CDR3 coding DNA: TGTGCCAGTAGTCCGAGGACGGACAACAATTCACCCCTCCACTTT. Encoded protein: CASSPRTDNNSPLHF.

V gene TRBV5-4 combines with J gene TRBJ2-3, with D possibly TRBD2 on 6 matching bases. Looked up from germline, CDR1 is SGHNT and CDR2 is YYREEE (reference sequence). V was pared by 4 bases and J by 0 bases, with 15 bases between. This CDR3 spans 16 amino acids. CDR3 protein: CASSKKAGTSTDTQYF. The CDR3 nucleotides read TGTGCCAGCAGCAAAAAGGCGGGGACTAGCACAGATACGCAGTATTTT.

The gene calls are TRBV7-3 and TRBJ2-6; the D gene is possibly TRBD2 (6 bases). CDR1 and CDR2 (germline): SGHTA, FQGTGA. V lost 3 bases and J lost 2, with 8 bases in between. The CDR3 spans 15 residues. Written as DNA, the CDR3 is TGTGCCAGCAGCTTCGGGGGTACTGGGGCCAACGTCCTGACTTTC. Residues: CASSFGGTGANVLTF.